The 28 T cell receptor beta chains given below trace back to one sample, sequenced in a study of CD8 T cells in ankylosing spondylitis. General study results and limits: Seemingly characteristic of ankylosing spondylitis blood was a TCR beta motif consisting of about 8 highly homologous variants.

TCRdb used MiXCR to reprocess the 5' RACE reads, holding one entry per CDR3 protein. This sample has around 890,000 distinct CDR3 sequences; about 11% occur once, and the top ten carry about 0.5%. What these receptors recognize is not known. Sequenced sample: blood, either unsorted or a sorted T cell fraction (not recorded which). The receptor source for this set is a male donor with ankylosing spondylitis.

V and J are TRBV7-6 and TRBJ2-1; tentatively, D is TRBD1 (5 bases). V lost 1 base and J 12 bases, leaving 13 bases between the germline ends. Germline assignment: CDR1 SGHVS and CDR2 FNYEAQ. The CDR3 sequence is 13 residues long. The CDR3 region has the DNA TGTGCCAGCAGCTTAGGACAGCGATCAAGGCAGTTCTTC. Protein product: CASSLGQRSRQFF.

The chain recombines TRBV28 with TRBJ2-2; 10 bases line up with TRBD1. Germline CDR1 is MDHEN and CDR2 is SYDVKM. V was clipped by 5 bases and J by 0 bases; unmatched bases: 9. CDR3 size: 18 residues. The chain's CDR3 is CASSPTPGTGANTGELFF. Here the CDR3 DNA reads TGTGCCAGCAGTCCCACCCCCGGGACAGGGGCGAACACCGGGGAGCTGTTTTTT. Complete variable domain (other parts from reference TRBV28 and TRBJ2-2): DVKVTQSSRYLVKRTGEKVFLECVQDMDHENMFWYRQDPGLGLRLIYFSYDVKMKEKGDIPEGYSVSREKKERFSLILESASTNQTSMYLCASSPTPGTGANTGELFFGEGSRLTVL.

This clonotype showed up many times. CDR3 bases: TGTGCCAGCAGCTACAGCGTTAATCAGCCCCAGCATTTT. Amino acid sequence: CASSYSVNQPQHF. The V call is TRBV7-2, the J call TRBJ1-5; D gene ambiguous. The CDR3 extends over 13 amino acids. Trimming removed 4 bases at V and 4 bases at J, with 8 bases between. Germline V gene lookup returns CDR1 SGHTA and CDR2 FQGNSA.

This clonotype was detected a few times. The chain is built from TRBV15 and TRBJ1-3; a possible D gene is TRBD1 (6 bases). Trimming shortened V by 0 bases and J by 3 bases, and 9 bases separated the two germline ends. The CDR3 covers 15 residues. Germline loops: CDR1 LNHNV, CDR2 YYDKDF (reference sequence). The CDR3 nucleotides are TGTGCCACCAGCAGAGACAGGGGAGGTGGAAACACCATATATTTT. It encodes CATSRDRGGGNTIYF.

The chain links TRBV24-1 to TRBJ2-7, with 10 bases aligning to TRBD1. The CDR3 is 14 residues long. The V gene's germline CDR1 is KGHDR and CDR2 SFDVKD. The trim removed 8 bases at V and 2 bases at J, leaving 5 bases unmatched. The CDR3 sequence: CATKGQGPTYEQYF. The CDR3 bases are TGTGCCACCAAGGGACAGGGGCCCACCTACGAGCAGTACTTC.

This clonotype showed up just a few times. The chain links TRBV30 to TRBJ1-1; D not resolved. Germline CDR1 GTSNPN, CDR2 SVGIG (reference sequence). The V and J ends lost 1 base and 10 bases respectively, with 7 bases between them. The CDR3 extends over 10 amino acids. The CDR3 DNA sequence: TGTGCCTGGAGTGCCTTCAGAGCTTTCTTT. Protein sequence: CAWSAFRAFF.

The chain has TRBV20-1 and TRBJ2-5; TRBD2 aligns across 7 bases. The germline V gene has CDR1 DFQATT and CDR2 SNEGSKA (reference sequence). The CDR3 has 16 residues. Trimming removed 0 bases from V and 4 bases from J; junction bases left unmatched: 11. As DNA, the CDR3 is TGCAGTGCTAGAGATCCTCGACTAGCAGGAAGAGAGACCCAGTACTTC. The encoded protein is CSARDPRLAGRETQYF.

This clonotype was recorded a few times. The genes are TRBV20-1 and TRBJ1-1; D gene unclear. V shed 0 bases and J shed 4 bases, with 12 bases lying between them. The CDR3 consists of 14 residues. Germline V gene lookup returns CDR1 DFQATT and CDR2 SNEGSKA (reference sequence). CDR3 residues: CSARDQSAATEAFF. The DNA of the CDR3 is TGCAGTGCTAGAGATCAATCGGCGGCCACTGAAGCTTTCTTT.

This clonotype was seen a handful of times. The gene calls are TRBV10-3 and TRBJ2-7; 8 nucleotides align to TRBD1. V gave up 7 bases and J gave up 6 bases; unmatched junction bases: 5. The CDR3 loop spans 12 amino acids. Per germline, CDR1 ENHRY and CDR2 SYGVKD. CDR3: CAITGQGVEQYF. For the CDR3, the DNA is TGTGCCATCACCGGACAGGGTGTCGAGCAGTACTTC.

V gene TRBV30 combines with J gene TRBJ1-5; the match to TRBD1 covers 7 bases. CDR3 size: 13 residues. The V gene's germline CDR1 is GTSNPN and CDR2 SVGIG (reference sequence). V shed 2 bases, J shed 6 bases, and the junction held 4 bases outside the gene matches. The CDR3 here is CAWSLRGRQPQHF. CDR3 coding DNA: TGTGCCTGGAGTTTGAGGGGGCGTCAGCCCCAGCATTTT.

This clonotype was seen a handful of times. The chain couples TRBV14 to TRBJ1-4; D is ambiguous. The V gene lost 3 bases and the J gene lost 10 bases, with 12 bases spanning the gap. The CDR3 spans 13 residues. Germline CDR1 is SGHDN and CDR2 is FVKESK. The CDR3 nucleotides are TGTGCCAGCAGCCAGGACTCCACTAGAAAACTGTTTTTT. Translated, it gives CASSQDSTRKLFF.

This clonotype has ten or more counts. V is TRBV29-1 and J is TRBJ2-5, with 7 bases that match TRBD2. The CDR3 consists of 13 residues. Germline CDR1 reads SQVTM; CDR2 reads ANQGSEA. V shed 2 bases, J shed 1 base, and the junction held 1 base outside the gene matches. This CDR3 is CSVERGGQETQYF. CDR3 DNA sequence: TGCAGCGTTGAACGCGGGGGCCAAGAGACCCAGTACTTC.

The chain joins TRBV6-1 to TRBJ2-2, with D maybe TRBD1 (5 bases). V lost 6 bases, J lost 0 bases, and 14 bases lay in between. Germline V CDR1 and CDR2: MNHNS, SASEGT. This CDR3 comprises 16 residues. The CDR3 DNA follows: TGTGCCAGCAGCCAACGCCGGACATCGAACACCGGGGAGCTGTTTTTT. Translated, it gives CASSQRRTSNTGELFF.

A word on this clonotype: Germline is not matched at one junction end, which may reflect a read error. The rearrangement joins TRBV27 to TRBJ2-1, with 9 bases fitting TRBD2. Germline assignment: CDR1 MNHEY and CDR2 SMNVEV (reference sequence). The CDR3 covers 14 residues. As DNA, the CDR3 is TGTGCCAGCACTTTAGCGGGGGCCGACAATGAGCAGTTCTTC. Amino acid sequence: CASTLAGADNEQFF.

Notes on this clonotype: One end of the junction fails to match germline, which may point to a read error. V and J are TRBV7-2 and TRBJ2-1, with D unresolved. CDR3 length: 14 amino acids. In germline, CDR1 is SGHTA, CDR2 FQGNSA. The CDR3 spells CVSSPRLTYNEQFF. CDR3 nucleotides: TGTGTCAGCAGCCCCCGCTTAACCTACAATGAGCAGTTCTTC. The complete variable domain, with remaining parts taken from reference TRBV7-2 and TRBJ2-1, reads GAGVSQSPSNKVTEKGKDVELRCDPISGHTALYWYRQSLGQGLEFLIYFQGNSAPDKSGLPSDRFSAERTGGSVSTLTIQRTQQEDSAVYLCVSSPRLTYNEQFFGPGTRLTVL.

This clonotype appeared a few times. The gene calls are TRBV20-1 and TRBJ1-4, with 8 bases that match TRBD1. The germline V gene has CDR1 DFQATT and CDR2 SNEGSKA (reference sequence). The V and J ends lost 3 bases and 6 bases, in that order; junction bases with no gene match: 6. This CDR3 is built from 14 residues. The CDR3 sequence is CSASPRGLDEKLFF. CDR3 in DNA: TGCAGTGCTAGTCCCAGGGGGCTCGATGAAAAACTGTTTTTT.

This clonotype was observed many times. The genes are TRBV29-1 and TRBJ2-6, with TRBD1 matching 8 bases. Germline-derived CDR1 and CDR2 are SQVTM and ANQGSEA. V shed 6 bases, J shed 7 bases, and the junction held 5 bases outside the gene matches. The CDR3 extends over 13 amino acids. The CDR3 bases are TGCAGCGTACCGGACAGGGCAGCCAACGTCCTGACTTTC. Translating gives CSVPDRAANVLTF.

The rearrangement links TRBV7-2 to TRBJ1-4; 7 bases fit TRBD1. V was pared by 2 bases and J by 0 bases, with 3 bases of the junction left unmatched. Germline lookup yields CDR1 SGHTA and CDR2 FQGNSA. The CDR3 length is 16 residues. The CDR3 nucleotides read TGTGCCAGCAGCTTAAGGGGGCTGACAACTAATGAAAAACTGTTTTTT. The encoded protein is CASSLRGLTTNEKLFF.

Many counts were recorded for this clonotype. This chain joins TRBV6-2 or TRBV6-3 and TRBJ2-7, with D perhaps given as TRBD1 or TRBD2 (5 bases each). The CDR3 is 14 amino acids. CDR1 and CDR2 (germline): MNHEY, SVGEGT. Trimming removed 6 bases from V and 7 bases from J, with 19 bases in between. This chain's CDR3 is CASSTGTSFGEQYF. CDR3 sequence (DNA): TGTGCCAGCAGCACCGGGACCTCATTTGGGGAGCAGTACTTC.

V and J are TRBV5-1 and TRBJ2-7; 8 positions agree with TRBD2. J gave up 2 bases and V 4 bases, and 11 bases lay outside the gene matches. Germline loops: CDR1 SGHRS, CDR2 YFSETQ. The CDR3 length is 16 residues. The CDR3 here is CASSDGGARITYEQYF. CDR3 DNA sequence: TGCGCCAGCAGCGACGGGGGGGCCCGGATCACCTACGAGCAGTACTTC.

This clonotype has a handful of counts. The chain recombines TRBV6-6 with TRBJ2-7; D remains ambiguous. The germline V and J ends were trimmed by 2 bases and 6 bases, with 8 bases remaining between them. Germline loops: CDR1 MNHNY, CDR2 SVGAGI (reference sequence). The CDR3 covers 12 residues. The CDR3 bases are TGTGCCAGCAGTTACACAAAGGGCGAGCAGTACTTC. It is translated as CASSYTKGEQYF.

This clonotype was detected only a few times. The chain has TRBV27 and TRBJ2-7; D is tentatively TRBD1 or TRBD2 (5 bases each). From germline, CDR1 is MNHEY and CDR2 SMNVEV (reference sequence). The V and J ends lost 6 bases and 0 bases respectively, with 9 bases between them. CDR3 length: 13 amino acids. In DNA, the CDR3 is TGTGCCAGCAGCAGGGAGAACTCCTACGAGCAGTACTTC. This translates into CASSRENSYEQYF.

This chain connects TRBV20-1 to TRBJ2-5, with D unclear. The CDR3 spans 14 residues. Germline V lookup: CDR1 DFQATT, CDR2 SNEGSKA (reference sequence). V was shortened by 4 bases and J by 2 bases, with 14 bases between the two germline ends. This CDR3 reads CSAKPWQEQETQYF. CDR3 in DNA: TGCAGTGCTAAGCCTTGGCAGGAACAAGAGACCCAGTACTTC.

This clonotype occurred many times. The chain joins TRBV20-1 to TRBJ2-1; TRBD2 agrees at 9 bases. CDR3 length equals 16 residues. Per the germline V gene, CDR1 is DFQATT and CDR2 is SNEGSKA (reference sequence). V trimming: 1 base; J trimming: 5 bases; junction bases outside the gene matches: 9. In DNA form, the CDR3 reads TGCAGTGCTAGAGCCTGGGGGACTAGCCAACACAATGAGCAGTTCTTC. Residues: CSARAWGTSQHNEQFF.

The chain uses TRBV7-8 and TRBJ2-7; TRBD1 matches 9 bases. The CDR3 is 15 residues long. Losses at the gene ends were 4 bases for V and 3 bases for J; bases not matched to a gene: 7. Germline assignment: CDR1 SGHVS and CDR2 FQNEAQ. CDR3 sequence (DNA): TGTGCCAGCAGCTACCCCGGGACAGGGATCTACGAGCAGTACTTC. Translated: CASSYPGTGIYEQYF.

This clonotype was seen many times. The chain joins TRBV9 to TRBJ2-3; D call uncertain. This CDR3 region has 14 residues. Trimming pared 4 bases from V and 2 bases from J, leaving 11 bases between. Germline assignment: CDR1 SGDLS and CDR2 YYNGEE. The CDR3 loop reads CASSPNSYTDTQYF. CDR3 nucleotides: TGTGCCAGCAGCCCAAATTCCTACACAGATACGCAGTATTTT.

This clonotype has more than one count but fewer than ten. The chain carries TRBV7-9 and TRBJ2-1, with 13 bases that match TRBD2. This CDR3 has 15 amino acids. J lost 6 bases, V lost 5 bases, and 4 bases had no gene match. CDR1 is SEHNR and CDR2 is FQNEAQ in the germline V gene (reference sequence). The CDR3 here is CASSDRTSGSNEQFF. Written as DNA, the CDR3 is TGTGCCAGCAGCGACCGGACTAGCGGGAGCAATGAGCAGTTCTTC. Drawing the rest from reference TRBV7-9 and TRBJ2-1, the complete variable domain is DTGVSQNPRHKITKRGQNVTFRCDPISEHNRLYWYRQTLGQGPEFLTYFQNEAQLEKSRLLSDRFSAERPKGSFSTLEIQRTEQGDSAMYLCASSDRTSGSNEQFFGPGTRLTVL.

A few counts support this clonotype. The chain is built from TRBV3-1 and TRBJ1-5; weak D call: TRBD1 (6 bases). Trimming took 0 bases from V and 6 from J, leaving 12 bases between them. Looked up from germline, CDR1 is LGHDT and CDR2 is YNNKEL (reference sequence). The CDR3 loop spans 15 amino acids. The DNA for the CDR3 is TGTGCCAGCAGCCAAGATTACGGGGGCGGTCAGCCCCAGCATTTT. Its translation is CASSQDYGGGQPQHF.